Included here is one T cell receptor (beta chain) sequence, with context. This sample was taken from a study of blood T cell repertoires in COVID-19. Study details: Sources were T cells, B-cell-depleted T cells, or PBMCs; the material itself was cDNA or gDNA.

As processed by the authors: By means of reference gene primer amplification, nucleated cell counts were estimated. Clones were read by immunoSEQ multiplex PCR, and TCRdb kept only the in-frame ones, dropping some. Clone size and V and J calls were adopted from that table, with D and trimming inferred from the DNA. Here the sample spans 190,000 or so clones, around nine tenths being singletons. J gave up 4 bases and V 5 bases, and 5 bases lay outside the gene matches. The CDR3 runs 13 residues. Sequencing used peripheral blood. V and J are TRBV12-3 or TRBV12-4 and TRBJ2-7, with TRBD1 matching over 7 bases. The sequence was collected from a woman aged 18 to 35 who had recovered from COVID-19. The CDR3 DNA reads TGTGCCAGCAGTGCCCAGGGGGATTACGAGCAGTACGTC. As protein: CASSAQGDYEQYV.